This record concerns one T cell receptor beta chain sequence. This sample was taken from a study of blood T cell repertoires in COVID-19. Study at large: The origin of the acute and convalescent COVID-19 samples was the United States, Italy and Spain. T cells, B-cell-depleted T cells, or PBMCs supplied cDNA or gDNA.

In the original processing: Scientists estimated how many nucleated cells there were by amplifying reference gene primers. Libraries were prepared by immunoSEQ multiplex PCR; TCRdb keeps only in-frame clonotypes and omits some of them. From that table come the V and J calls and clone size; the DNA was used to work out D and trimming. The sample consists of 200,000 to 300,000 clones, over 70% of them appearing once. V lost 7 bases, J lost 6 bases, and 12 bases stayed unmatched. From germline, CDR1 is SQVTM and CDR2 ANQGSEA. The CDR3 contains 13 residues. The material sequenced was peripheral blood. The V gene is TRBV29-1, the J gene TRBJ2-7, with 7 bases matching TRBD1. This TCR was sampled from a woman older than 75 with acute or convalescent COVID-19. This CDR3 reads CSAGAGGVAEQYF. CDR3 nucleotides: TGCAGCGCTGGTGCAGGGGGAGTCGCCGAGCAGTACTTC.